The present entry profiles one T cell receptor beta chain with its context. At one end the junction does not follow the germline gene, possibly because of a read error. The data belong to a study of shared clonotypes between healthy human individuals. For sorted subsets, about 200 ng DNA per replicate equaled 33,000 or so T cell genomes. How the authors handled the data: With immunoSEQ giving junction-only sequences and no quality scores, filtering differed. Assay: immunoSEQ multiplex PCR; the TCRdb copy retains only in-frame clones and omits some. That table supplies the V and J calls and clone size; D and trimming were determined from the DNA. The data contain roughly 2.2 million clones, just under 95% of them seen just once; the ten biggest clones take up roughly 0.34%. Germline lookup yields CDR1 SGHTA and CDR2 FQGTGA. This CDR3 is built from 15 residues. Every contributor of samples was a Caucasian grown-up residing in Nashville, Tennessee.

This chain uses TRBV7-3 with TRBJ2-2; unclear D gene. The source material was naive CD4+ T cells from PBMCs. Subset given: CD45RA+ positively selected. This receptor was obtained from a man aged 18 to 35 in good health. Some clones in this sample may be carry-over from other donors' samples. The CDR3, as DNA: TGTGCCAGCACCTTAAGGGCTAGGAACACCGGGGAGCTGTTTTTT. Amino acid sequence: CASTLRARNTGELFF.